One sample yielded the 8 T cell receptor beta chains listed below, sequenced in a study of blood T cell repertoires in COVID-19. Generated by immunoSEQ multiplex PCR, the TCRdb table keeps only in-frame clones and is missing some. The sample gives more than 100,000 clones, about 90% of which show up once; over 2% is in the top ten. Specimen: peripheral blood. These receptor sequences come from a man aged 50-60 years with active COVID-19.

The chain combines TRBV9 with TRBJ2-1; 9 nucleotides line up with TRBD2. This CDR3 is 16 amino acids long. The ends lost 4 bases at V and 7 bases at J; junction bases unmatched: 12. Germline V gene lookup returns CDR1 SGDLS and CDR2 YYNGEE. The CDR3 nucleotides read TGTGCCAGCAGCCCGAGGGGTAGCGGGGGTGTAAATGAGCAGTTCTTC. This sequence encodes CASSPRGSGGVNEQFF. Full variable domain (rest looked up from reference TRBV9 and TRBJ2-1): DSGVTQTPKHLITATGQRVTLRCSPRSGDLSVYWYQQSLDQGLQFLIQYYNGEERAKGNILERFSAQQFPDLHSELNLSSLELGDSALYFCASSPRGSGGVNEQFFGPGTRLTVL.

The chain's CDR3 is CASGLGTGESFF. CDR3 nucleotides: TGTGCCAGCGGGTTAGGGACAGGAGAATCTTTCTTT. This chain connects TRBV12-3 or TRBV12-4 to TRBJ1-1, with 8 bases fitting TRBD1. The V gene end was trimmed by 8 bases and the J gene end by 12 bases; junction bases not matched to a gene: 11. CDR3 length equals 12 residues.

This sequence joins TRBV6-1 and TRBJ1-3; a weak D match, TRBD1 (5 bases). Trimming took 4 bases from V and 0 from J, leaving 13 bases between them. The germline CDR1 and CDR2 sequences are MNHNS and SASEGT. This CDR3 spans 16 amino acids. CDR3 protein: CASSGMTVTSGNTIYF. The CDR3 bases are TGTGCCAGCAGTGGAATGACAGTAACCTCTGGAAACACCATATATTTT.

This chain joins TRBV9 and TRBJ1-2; 9 bases line up with TRBD1. The CDR3 contains 15 residues. The V gene's germline CDR1 is SGDLS and CDR2 YYNGEE. V dropped 4 bases and J dropped 4; count of bases not matched to a gene: 8. CDR3 sequence: CASSRPGTGSYGYTF. The CDR3 nucleotides read TGTGCCAGCAGCCGTCCCGGGACAGGGTCCTATGGCTACACCTTC.

The chain employs TRBV5-4 and TRBJ2-5; 9 nucleotides line up with TRBD2. The germline V gene has CDR1 SGHNT and CDR2 YYREEE (reference sequence). The V gene end was trimmed by 0 bases and the J gene end by 5 bases; junction bases not matched to a gene: 8. CDR3 size: 16 residues. The CDR3 sequence: CASSLEAAGGPETQYF. CDR3 in DNA: TGTGCCAGCAGCTTGGAGGCGGCGGGGGGGCCTGAGACCCAGTACTTC.

On this clone: Other DNA sequences in this sample translate to the same CDR3. The chain joins TRBV19 to TRBJ2-4; no reliable D call. The CDR3 covers 15 residues. The germline V gene encodes CDR1 LNHDA and CDR2 SQIVND (reference sequence). V was shortened by 0 bases and J by 0 bases, with 6 bases between the two germline ends. The CDR3 spells CASSIEAVAKNIQYF. The DNA for the CDR3 is TGTGCCAGTAGTATAGAAGCCGTAGCCAAAAACATTCAGTACTTC.

The V and J genes are TRBV6-1 and TRBJ1-3; no firm D call. Germline V CDR1 and CDR2: MNHNS, SASEGT. V lost 0 bases to trimming and J lost 7 bases, with 16 bases between them. CDR3 length: 16 residues. The CDR3 bases are TGTGCCAGCAGTGAAGCCCGGGTCCCCATCGGGAACACCATATATTTT. It specifies CASSEARVPIGNTIYF.

J is TRBJ2-2 and V is TRBV5-1; 9 nucleotides agree with TRBD2. There are 15 residues in the CDR3. V lost 2 bases to trimming and J lost 6 bases; unmatched junction nucleotides: 5. Germline-derived CDR1 and CDR2 are SGHRS and YFSETQ. CDR3 loop: CASSFSRGGAGELFF. The CDR3 DNA sequence: TGCGCCAGCAGCTTTTCGCGGGGGGGCGCCGGGGAGCTGTTTTTT.